The source of this T cell receptor beta chain is a study of PD-1 blockade in classical Hodgkin lymphoma. Germline values: CDR1 SEHNR, CDR2 FQNEAQ (reference sequence). The CDR3 runs to 11 residues. V lost 3 bases, J lost 4 bases, and 3 bases lay in between. Following autologous stem cell transplantation, relapse occurred in every patient, and exposure to brentuximab vedotin varied. The protocol was immunoSEQ multiplex PCR, while the TCRdb copy is restricted to in-frame clones and leaves out a portion. Of 55,000 to 65,000 clones listed, roughly nine tenths were seen once; the top ten hold over 12%. The TCR comes from a human donor with classical Hodgkin lymphoma. The sample consisted of peripheral blood mononuclear cells (PBMCs), taken at baseline. The V call is TRBV7-9, the J call TRBJ1-1; D not certain. CDR3 loop: CASSFSTEAFF. The CDR3 nucleotides read TGTGCCAGCAGCTTTAGCACTGAAGCTTTCTTT.